This TCR beta chain was found in a study of blood T cells in healthy people across ages. Combining a sample-barcoded 5' primer with a J-beta primer mix, a second PCR ran for 7 to 11 cycles. MiXCR, applied by TCRdb to the 5' RACE reads, yields one record per CDR3 protein. The sample lists about 1 million distinct CDR3 sequences; 40% to 45% were seen once. CDR3 size: 17 residues. V lost 5 bases and J 4 bases, leaving 24 bases between the germline ends. Germline lookup yields CDR1 SGHTA and CDR2 FQGNSA. The chain carries TRBV7-2 and TRBJ2-7; perhaps TRBD2 as D (6 bases). The sequencing input was blood. This receptor was taken from a woman aged 55-70 years in good health. This chain's CDR3 is CASSPRWGRSTMYEQYF. In DNA form, the CDR3 reads TGTGCCAGCAGCCCCCGCTGGGGGAGGTCCACGATGTACGAGCAGTACTTC.